Included here is one T cell receptor (beta chain) sequence, with context. Its antigen remains unidentified. No base quality values were provided; no much bigger clone lies one nucleotide off. This entry comes from a study of T cell repertoires in cytomegalovirus infection (dated by TCRdb to the late 2010s). In terms of the full investigation: Alongside well-studied HLA-B-restricted epitopes, the peptide stimulations were aimed at recently identified HLA-C-restricted CMV epitopes, whose presentation resists viral immunomodulation. Donor HLA type was relevant to the analysis, as public TCR beta signatures indicated carriage of CMV infection together with the matching HLA type.

This specimen's treatment or condition label, per the study, means: in vitro stimulation with specific CMV peptide epitopes to enrich CMV-specific T cells. CDR1 and CDR2 are read off the germline V gene as SGHVS and FNYEAQ. From the cysteine through the phenylalanine, the CDR3 covers 20 amino acids. Left in the record is the CDR3 DNA by itself, 60 bases read in frame from the first base. Trimming accounts for 3 bases at V and 0 bases at J, while the number of junction bases matched to no gene is 14. This sample was sequenced with an Illumina HiSeq 1500. In TCRdb, the public reads were trimmed at Q25 with fastp and aligned with MiXCR, with productive beta chains retained. Every CDR3 protein is listed once, alongside the most common genes and DNA of its rows. This sample has approximately 50,000 distinct CDR3 sequences in its table, and over 15% of those were observed once. Of the sample, more than 55% is held by the ten largest clones.

What the research found in general, with its limitations: The ex vivo response was dominated by HLA-C-restricted CMV-specific TCR beta clonotypes, which also provided the single most frequent clonotype in two of eight donors. Cumulative frequency of public TCR beta family members discriminated carriers of CMV infection plus the relevant HLA type in this cohort and an independent 352-donor cohort.

The sequencing here drew on CD8+ T cells from cultured PBMCs, taken from culture after CMV antigen stimulation. This receptor was identified in a human donor in good health (CMV status not recorded). Some clones in this sample may be carry-over from other donors' samples. The chain employs TRBV7-6 and TRBJ2-1, with TRBD1 identical over 10 junction bases. The DNA sequence is TGTGCCAGCAGCTTTCCACGGGACAGGGGTGTATCCAGCTCCTACAATGAGCAGTTCTTC. Translated, it reads CASSFPRDRGVSSSYNEQFF.